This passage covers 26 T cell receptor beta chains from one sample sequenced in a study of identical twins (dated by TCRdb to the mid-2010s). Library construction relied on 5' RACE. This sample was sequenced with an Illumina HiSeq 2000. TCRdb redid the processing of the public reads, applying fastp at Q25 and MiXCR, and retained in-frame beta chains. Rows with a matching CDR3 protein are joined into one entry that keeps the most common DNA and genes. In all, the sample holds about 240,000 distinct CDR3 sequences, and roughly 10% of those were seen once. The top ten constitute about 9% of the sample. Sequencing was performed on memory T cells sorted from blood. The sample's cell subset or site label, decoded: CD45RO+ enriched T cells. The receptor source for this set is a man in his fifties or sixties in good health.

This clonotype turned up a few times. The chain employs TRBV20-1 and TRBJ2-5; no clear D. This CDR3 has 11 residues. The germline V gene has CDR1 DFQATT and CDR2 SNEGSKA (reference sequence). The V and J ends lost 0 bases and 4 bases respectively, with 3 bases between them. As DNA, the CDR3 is TGCAGTGCTAGAGATTTAGAGACCCAGTACTTC. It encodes CSARDLETQYF.

The CDR3 is CSARGGLAATTHTYNEQFF. The CDR3 bases are TGCAGTGCTAGAGGAGGGCTAGCTGCCACAACACATACCTACAATGAGCAGTTCTTC. The rearrangement uses TRBV20-1 and TRBJ2-1, with D maybe TRBD2 (5 bases). The germline V gene encodes CDR1 DFQATT and CDR2 SNEGSKA (reference sequence). V shed 1 base and J shed 2 bases, with 24 bases lying between them. This CDR3 is 19 amino acids long.

CDR3 amino acids: CASSDDRPADTQYF. Here the CDR3 DNA reads TGTGCCAGCAGTGACGACAGGCCGGCAGATACGCAGTATTTT. The chain combines TRBV25-1 with TRBJ2-3, with D maybe TRBD1 (6 bases). This CDR3 has 14 amino acids. Germline V gene data show CDR1 as MGHDK and CDR2 as SYGVNS. The V and J ends lost 3 bases and 4 bases respectively, with 11 bases between them.

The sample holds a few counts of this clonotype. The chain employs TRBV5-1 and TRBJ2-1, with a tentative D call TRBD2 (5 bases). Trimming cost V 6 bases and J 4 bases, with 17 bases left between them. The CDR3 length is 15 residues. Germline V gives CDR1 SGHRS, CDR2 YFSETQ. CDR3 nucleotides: TGCGCCAGCACTCCAAACGGGGAGTGGTACAATGAGCAGTTCTTC. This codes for CASTPNGEWYNEQFF.

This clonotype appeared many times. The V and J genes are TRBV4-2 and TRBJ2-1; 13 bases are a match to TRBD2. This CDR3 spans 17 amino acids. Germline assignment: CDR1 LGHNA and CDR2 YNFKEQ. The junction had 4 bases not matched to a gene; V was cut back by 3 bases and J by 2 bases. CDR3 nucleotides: TGTGCCAGCAGCCAGAAGACTAGCGGGGGGACCTACAATGAGCAGTTCTTC. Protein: CASSQKTSGGTYNEQFF.

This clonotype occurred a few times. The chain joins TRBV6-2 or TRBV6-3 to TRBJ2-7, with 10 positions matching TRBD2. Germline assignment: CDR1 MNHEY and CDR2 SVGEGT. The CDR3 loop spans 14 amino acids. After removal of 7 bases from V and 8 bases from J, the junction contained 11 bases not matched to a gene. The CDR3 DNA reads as TGTGCCAGCACGAGCGGGGGGGCCGCGGGGAAGCAGTACTTC. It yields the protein CASTSGGAAGKQYF.

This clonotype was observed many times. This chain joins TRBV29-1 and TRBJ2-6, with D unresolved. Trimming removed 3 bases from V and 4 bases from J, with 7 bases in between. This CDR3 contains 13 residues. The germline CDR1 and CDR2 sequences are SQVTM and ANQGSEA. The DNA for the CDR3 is TGCAGCGTTGAGAAAGCAGGGGCCAACGTCCTGACTTTC. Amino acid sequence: CSVEKAGANVLTF.

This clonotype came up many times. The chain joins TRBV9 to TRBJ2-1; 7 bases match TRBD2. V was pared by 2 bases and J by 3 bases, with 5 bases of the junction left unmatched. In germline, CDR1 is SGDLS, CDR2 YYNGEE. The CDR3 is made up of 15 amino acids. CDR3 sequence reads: CASSVGTINYNEQFF. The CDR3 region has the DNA TGTGCCAGCAGCGTCGGGACTATAAACTACAATGAGCAGTTCTTC.

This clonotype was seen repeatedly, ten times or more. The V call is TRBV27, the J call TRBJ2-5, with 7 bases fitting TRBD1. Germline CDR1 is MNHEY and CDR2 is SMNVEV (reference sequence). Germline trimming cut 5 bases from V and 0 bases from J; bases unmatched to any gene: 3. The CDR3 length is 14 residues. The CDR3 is CASSRDRDQETQYF. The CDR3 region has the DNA TGTGCCAGCAGTCGTGACAGGGACCAAGAGACCCAGTACTTC.

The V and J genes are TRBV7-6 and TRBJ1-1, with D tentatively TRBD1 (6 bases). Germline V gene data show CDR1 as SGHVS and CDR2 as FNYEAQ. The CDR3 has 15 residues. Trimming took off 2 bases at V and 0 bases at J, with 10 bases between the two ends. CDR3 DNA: TGTGCCAGCAGCTTACCACAGGGCTTGAACACTGAAGCTTTCTTT. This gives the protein CASSLPQGLNTEAFF.

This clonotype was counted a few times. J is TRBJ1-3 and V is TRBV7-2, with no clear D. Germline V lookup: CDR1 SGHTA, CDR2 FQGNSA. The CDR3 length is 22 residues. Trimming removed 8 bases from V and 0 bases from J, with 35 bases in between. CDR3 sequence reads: CASDGVWFGVDQKITSGNTIYF. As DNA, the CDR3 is TGTGCCAGCGATGGGGTTTGGTTTGGCGTGGACCAGAAGATTACCTCTGGAAACACCATATATTTT.

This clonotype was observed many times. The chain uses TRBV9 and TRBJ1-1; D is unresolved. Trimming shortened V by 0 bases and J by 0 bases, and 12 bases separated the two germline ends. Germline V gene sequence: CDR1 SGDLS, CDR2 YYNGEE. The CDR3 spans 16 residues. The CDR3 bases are TGTGCCAGCAGCGTAGGAGTTGGGCCCATGAACACTGAAGCTTTCTTT. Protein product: CASSVGVGPMNTEAFF.

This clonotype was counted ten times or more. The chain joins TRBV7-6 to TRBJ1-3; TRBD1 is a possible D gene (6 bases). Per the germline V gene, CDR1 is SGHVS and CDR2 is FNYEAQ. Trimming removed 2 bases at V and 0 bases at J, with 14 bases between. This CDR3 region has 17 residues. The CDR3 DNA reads TGTGCCAGCAGCTTACAACAGGGTGCCCACTCTGGAAACACCATATATTTT. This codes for CASSLQQGAHSGNTIYF.

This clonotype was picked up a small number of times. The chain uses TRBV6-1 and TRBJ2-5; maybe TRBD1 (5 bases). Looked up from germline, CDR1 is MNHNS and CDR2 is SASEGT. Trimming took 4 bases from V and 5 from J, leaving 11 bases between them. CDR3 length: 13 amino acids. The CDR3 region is CASSVQAPETQYF. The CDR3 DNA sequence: TGTGCCAGCAGTGTACAGGCGCCCGAGACCCAGTACTTC.

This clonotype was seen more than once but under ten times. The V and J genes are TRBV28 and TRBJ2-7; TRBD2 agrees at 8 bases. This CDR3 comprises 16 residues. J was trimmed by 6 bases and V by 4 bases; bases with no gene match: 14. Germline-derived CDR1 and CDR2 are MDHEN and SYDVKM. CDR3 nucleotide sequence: TGTGCCAGCAGTTCCCCATGGTCGAGCGGGAGTAGCGAGCAGTACTTC. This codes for CASSSPWSSGSSEQYF.

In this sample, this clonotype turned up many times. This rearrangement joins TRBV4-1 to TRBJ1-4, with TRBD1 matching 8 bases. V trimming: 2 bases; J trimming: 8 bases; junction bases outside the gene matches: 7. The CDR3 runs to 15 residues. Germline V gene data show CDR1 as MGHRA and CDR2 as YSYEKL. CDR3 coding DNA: TGCGCCAGCAGCCAACAAGTGACAGGGGACGAAAAACTGTTTTTT. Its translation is CASSQQVTGDEKLFF.

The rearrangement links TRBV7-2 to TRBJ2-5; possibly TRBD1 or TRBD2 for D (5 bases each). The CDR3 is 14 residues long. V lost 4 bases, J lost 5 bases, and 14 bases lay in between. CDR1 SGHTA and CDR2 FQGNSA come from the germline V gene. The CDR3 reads CASSSGPWGETQYF. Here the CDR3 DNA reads TGTGCCAGCAGCTCGGGACCCTGGGGGGAGACCCAGTACTTC. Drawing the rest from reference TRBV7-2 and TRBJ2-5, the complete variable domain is GAGVSQSPSNKVTEKGKDVELRCDPISGHTALYWYRQSLGQGLEFLIYFQGNSAPDKSGLPSDRFSAERTGGSVSTLTIQRTQQEDSAVYLCASSSGPWGETQYFGPGTRLLVL.

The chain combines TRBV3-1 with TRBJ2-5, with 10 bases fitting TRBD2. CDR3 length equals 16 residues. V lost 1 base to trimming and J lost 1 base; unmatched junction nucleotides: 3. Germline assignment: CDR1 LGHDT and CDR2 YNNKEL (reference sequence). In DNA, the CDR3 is TGTGCCAGCAGCCAAGGGACTAGCGGACTCCAAGAGACCCAGTACTTC. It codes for CASSQGTSGLQETQYF.

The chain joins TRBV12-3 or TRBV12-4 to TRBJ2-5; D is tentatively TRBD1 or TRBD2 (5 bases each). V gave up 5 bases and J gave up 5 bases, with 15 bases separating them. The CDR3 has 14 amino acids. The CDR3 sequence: CASSGFGARETQYF. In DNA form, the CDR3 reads TGTGCCAGCAGTGGGTTCGGGGCGCGGGAGACCCAGTACTTC.

DNA for the CDR3: TGTGCCAGCAGTTTATCGGCGCGGTACGAGCAGTACTTC. Its protein product is CASSLSARYEQYF. The J gene is TRBJ2-7, the V gene TRBV12-3 or TRBV12-4; D gene ambiguous. The V end lost 2 bases, the J end lost 4 bases, and 9 bases lay between the germline ends. CDR3 length equals 13 residues.

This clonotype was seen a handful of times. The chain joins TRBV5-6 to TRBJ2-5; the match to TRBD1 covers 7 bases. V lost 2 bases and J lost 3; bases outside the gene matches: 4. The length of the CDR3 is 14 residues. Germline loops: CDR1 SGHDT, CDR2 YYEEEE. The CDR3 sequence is CASSFTGTEETQYF. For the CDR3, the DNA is TGTGCCAGCAGCTTTACCGGGACAGAAGAGACCCAGTACTTC.

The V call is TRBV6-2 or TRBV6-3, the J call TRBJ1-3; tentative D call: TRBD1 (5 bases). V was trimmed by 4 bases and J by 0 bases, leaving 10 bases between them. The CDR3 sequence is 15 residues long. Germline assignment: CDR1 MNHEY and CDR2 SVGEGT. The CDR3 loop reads CASSSGSYSGNTIYF. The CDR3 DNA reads TGTGCCAGCAGTTCAGGGTCCTACTCTGGAAACACCATATATTTT.

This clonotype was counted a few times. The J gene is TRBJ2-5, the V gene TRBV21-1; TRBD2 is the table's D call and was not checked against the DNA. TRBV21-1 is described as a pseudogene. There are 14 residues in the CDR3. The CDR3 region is CASSQRQGPGTQYF. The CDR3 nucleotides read TGTGCCAGCAGCCAAAGACAGGGCCCGGGGACCCAGTACTTC.

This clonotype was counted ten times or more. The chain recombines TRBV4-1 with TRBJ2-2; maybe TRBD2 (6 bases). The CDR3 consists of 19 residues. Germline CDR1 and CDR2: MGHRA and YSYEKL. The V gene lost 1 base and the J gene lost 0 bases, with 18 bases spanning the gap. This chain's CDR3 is CASSQGLGGARANTGELFF. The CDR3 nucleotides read TGCGCCAGCAGCCAAGGACTCGGCGGGGCGCGGGCGAACACCGGGGAGCTGTTTTTT.

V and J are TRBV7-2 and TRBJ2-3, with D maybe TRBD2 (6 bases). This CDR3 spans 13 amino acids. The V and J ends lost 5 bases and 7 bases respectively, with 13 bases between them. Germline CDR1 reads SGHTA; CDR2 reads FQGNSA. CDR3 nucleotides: TGTGCCAGCAGCCGGGGGACCGAATATACGCAGTATTTT. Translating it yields CASSRGTEYTQYF.

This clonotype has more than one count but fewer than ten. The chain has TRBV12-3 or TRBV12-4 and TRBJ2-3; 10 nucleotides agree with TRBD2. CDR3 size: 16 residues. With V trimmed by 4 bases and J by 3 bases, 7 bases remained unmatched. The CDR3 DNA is TGTGCCAGCAGTTCCAAGCGGGGGGGCCGAACAGATACGCAGTATTTT. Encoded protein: CASSSKRGGRTDTQYF.